This TCR beta chain comes out of a study of T cell responses to AZD1222 COVID-19 vaccine. The CDR3 runs to 16 residues. Trimming took 4 bases from V and 2 from J, leaving 15 bases between them. Germline CDR1 SGHDN, CDR2 FVKESK. Using immunoSEQ multiplex PCR, the repertoire was profiled, and TCRdb retains in-frame clones only, with some absent. This table has about 170,000 clones, 90% to 95% appearing once. The sequence came from an adult in good health. Sequenced here: peripheral blood, sampled on day 0 of AZD1222 vaccination. The rearrangement links TRBV14 to TRBJ2-1; tentative D call: TRBD1 (5 bases). CDR3 residues: CASSPEQVTPYNEQFF. The DNA for the CDR3 is TGTGCCAGCAGCCCCGAACAGGTGACGCCCTACAATGAGCAGTTCTTC.